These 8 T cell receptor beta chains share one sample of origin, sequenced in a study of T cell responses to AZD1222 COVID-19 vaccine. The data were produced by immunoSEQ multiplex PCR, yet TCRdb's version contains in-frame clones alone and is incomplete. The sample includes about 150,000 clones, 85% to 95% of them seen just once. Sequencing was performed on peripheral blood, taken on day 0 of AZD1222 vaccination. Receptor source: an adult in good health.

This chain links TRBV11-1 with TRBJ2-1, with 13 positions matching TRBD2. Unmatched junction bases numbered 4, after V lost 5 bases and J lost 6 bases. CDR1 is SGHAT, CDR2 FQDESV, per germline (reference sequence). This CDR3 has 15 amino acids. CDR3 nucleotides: TGTGCCAGCAGCCACGGACTAGCGGGGGCCAATGAGCAGTTCTTC. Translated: CASSHGLAGANEQFF.

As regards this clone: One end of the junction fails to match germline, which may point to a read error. CDR3 region: CARSAGQGGSTEAFF. Written as DNA, the CDR3 is TGCGCCCGCAGCGCGGGACAGGGGGGGTCCACTGAAGCTTTCTTT. The chain is built from TRBV5-1 and TRBJ1-1; TRBD1 aligns across 11 bases. Per germline, CDR1 SGHRS and CDR2 YFSETQ. The length of the CDR3 is 15 residues.

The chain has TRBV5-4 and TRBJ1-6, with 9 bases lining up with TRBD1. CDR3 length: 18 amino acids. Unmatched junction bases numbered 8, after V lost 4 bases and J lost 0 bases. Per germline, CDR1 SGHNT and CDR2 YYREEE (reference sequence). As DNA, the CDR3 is TGTGCCAGCAGCCTAGCCGGGACAGGGAGCTCCTATAATTCACCCCTCCACTTT. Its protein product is CASSLAGTGSSYNSPLHF.

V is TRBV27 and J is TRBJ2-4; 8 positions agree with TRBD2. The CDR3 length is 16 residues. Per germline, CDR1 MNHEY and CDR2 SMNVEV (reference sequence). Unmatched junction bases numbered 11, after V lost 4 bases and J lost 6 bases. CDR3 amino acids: CASSSPLGREGNIQYF. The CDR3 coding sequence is TGTGCCAGCAGTTCCCCTCTGGGCCGGGAGGGAAACATTCAGTACTTC.

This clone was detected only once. The CDR3 sequence is CASSVGSGNTEAFF. The CDR3 DNA is TGTGCCAGCAGCGTAGGGTCGGGGAACACTGAAGCTTTCTTT. The V and J genes are TRBV9 and TRBJ1-1; D not certain. This CDR3 comprises 14 residues. Germline V gene lookup returns CDR1 SGDLS and CDR2 YYNGEE. The V end lost 0 bases, the J end lost 1 base, and 7 bases lay between the germline ends.

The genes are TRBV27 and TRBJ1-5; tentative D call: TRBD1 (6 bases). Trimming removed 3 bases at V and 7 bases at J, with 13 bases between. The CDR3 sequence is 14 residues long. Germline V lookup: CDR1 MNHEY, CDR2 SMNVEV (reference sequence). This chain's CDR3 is CASSLTGRTQPQHF. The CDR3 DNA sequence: TGTGCCAGCAGTTTGACAGGCCGAACCCAGCCCCAGCATTTT.

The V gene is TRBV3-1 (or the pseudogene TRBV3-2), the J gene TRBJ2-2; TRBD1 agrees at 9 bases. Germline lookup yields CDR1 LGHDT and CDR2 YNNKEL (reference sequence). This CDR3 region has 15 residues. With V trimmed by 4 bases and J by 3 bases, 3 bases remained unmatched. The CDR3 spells CASSLGQGDTGELFF. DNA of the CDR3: TGTGCCAGCAGCCTGGGACAGGGAGACACCGGGGAGCTGTTTTTT.

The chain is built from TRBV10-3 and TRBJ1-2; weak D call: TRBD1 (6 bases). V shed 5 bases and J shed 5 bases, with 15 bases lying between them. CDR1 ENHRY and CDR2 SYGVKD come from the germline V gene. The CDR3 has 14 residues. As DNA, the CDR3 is TGTGCCATCAGTCGTCCCGGGACAAATTATGGCTACACCTTC. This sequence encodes CAISRPGTNYGYTF.